This T cell receptor beta chain was sequenced for a study of control samples from healthy donors and cancer patients. Assay: immunoSEQ multiplex PCR; the TCRdb copy retains only in-frame clones and omits some. Of 95,000 to 100,000 clones in the sample, around 82% were seen once. Germline CDR1 is MNHEY and CDR2 is SVGAGI. With 6 bases clipped from V and 7 bases from J, the junction kept 10 bases outside the gene matches. The CDR3 loop spans 15 amino acids. The material sequenced was blood. The chain combines TRBV6-5 with TRBJ2-7; TRBD1 matches 12 bases. The sequence came from a man aged 55 to 70 in good health. The CDR3 DNA is TGTGCCAGCAGGCTCGCGGGACAGGGGGCTGGGGAGCAGTACTTC. This encodes CASRLAGQGAGEQYF.